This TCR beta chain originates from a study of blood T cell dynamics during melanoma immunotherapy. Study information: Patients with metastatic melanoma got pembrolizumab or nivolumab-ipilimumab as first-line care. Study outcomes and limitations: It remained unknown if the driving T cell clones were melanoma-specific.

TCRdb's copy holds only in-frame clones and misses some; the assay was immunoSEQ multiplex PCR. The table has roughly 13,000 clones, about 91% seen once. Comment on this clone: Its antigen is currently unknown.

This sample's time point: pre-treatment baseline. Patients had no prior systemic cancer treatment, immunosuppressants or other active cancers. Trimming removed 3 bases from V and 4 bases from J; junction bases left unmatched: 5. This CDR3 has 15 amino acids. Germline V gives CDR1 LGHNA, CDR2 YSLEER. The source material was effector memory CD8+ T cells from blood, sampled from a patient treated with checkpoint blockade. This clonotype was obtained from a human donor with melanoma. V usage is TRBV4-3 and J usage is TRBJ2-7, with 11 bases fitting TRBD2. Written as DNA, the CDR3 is TGCGCCAGCAGCCAGACTCTAGCGGGAGGTTACGAGCAGTACTTC. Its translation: CASSQTLAGGYEQYF.